Following are 25 T cell receptor beta chains from one sample sequenced in a study of beta chain features in type 1 diabetes. The isolated RNA, all of it, was reverse transcribed, so expressed TCRB transcripts were what got sequenced. Repertoires were generated with immunoSEQ multiplex PCR, while TCRdb's copy carries only in-frame clones and drops some. The table lists over 100,000 clones, roughly 43% of them singletons. Sequences were obtained from stem cell memory CD4+ T cells from blood. All receptors come from a woman younger than 30 in good health.

Only a few counts were recorded for this clone. The chain has TRBV18 and TRBJ2-3, with 12 bases identical to TRBD2. CDR1 is KGHSH, CDR2 LQKENI, per germline. V dropped 3 bases and J dropped 3; count of bases not matched to a gene: 4. The CDR3 is 16 amino acids. CDR3 sequence reads: CASSPQTSGSTDTQYF. The CDR3 bases are TGTGCCAGCTCACCCCAGACTAGCGGGAGTACAGATACGCAGTATTTT.

J is TRBJ2-1 and V is TRBV12-5, with a weak D call TRBD2 (6 bases). Germline CDR1 LGHNT, CDR2 FRNRAP. Trimming shortened V by 4 bases and J by 12 bases, and 19 bases separated the two germline ends. CDR3 length: 14 amino acids. CDR3 protein: CASGSVGGFGRQFF. CDR3 bases: TGTGCTAGTGGTTCAGTCGGAGGGTTTGGAAGGCAGTTCTTC.

This clone has just a few counts. The rearrangement uses TRBV7-6 and TRBJ1-2; weak D call: TRBD1 (5 bases). Germline V gives CDR1 SGHVS, CDR2 FNYEAQ. Trimming removed 5 bases from V and 4 bases from J, with 11 bases in between. The CDR3 consists of 13 residues. CDR3 nucleotides: TGTGCCAGCAGCGGTTACACAGGCTATGGCTACACCTTC. Amino acids: CASSGYTGYGYTF.

This clone was observed a few times. The chain couples TRBV5-1 to TRBJ2-3, with 12 bases that match TRBD1. This CDR3 is 16 amino acids long. V dropped 4 bases and J dropped 6; count of bases not matched to a gene: 9. Germline V lookup: CDR1 SGHRS, CDR2 YFSETQ. The CDR3 DNA follows: TGCGCCAGCAGCAAAGCCGGGACAGGGGGCCCGGATACGCAGTATTTT. Translating it yields CASSKAGTGGPDTQYF. Full variable domain (missing parts from reference TRBV5-1 and TRBJ2-3): KAGVTQTPRYLIKTRGQQVTLSCSPISGHRSVSWYQQTPGQGLQFLFEYFSETQRNKGNFPGRFSGRQFSNSRSEMNVSTLELGDSALYLCASSKAGTGGPDTQYFGPGTRLTVL.

The genes are TRBV27 and TRBJ2-4; 8 positions agree with TRBD1. Germline V CDR1 and CDR2: MNHEY, SMNVEV (reference sequence). The CDR3 consists of 17 residues. Trimming cost V 4 bases and J 2 bases; bases outside gene matches: 10. The CDR3 spells CASSSDRGGGTKNIQYF. For the CDR3, the DNA is TGTGCCAGCAGTTCCGACAGGGGCGGAGGAACCAAAAACATTCAGTACTTC.

This clone was observed a handful of times. The chain is built from TRBV27 and TRBJ1-1; tentative D call: TRBD1 (6 bases). V lost 3 bases to trimming and J lost 4 bases, with 15 bases between them. The germline V gene encodes CDR1 MNHEY and CDR2 SMNVEV (reference sequence). The CDR3 is 15 residues long. CDR3 sequence (DNA): TGTGCCAGCAGTTTTGGGCGGGGGGCGCGCACTGAAGCTTTCTTT. It yields the protein CASSFGRGARTEAFF.

V gene TRBV11-2 combines with J gene TRBJ2-1; D unclear. Germline CDR1 SGHAT, CDR2 FQNNGV. Trimming pared 1 base from V and 5 bases from J, leaving 12 bases between. The CDR3 covers 15 residues. CDR3 nucleotide sequence: TGTGCCAGCAGCTTAGGCGGAGCGCGACACAATGAGCAGTTCTTC. Translated: CASSLGGARHNEQFF.

This clone has just one count. CDR3 nucleotide sequence: TGTGCCAGCCACTCCGGGAACAGAGCGAACACTGAAGCTTTCTTT. Translation gives CASHSGNRANTEAFF. This chain joins TRBV6-1 and TRBJ1-1; D not certain. Trimming removed 8 bases at V and 1 base at J, with 17 bases between. This CDR3 is built from 15 residues. Germline V lookup: CDR1 MNHNS, CDR2 SASEGT.

The chain combines TRBV2 with TRBJ2-7; D unresolved. This CDR3 is 14 amino acids long. V lost 4 bases, J lost 2 bases, and 12 bases lay in between. Germline CDR1 and CDR2: SNHLY and FYNNEI. The CDR3 DNA follows: TGTGCCAGCAGTGCCCAAGGCAGGACCTACGAGCAGTACTTC. This codes for CASSAQGRTYEQYF.

Only a few counts were recorded for this clone. The chain combines TRBV18 with TRBJ2-6, with TRBD1 matching 8 bases. CDR3 length: 19 amino acids. The germline V gene has CDR1 KGHSH and CDR2 LQKENI. Germline trimming cut 7 bases from V and 2 bases from J; bases unmatched to any gene: 16. The CDR3: CASWSESGGKFAGANVLTF. The CDR3 bases are TGTGCCAGCTGGTCGGAATCAGGGGGCAAATTTGCTGGGGCCAACGTCCTGACTTTC.

The genes are TRBV29-1 and TRBJ2-3; TRBD2 matches 15 bases. The germline V gene has CDR1 SQVTM and CDR2 ANQGSEA. CDR3 length: 14 residues. J was trimmed by 3 bases and V by 6 bases; bases with no gene match: 1. The CDR3 is CSVGLAGGTDTQYF. The CDR3 region has the DNA TGCAGCGTAGGACTAGCGGGAGGGACAGATACGCAGTATTTT.

This clone was picked up a small number of times. J is TRBJ1-1 and V is TRBV7-8; no firm D call. This CDR3 has 11 amino acids. Germline V gene data show CDR1 as SGHVS and CDR2 as FQNEAQ. V was clipped by 2 bases and J by 7 bases, with 5 bases between them. Here the CDR3 DNA reads TGTGCCAGCAGCTTATTTCGTGAAGCTTTCTTT. Amino acids: CASSLFREAFF.

CDR3 DNA: TGTGCCAGCAGTTATTCATACAGGGACTCCTACGAGCAGTACTTC. It yields the protein CASSYSYRDSYEQYF. The chain couples TRBV6-5 to TRBJ2-7; perhaps TRBD1 as D (6 bases). The germline V gene encodes CDR1 MNHEY and CDR2 SVGAGI. The CDR3 is 15 residues long. The germline V and J ends were trimmed by 3 bases and 0 bases, with 12 bases remaining between them.

This clone was counted a single time. The chain combines TRBV7-2 with TRBJ2-7; 11 nucleotides match TRBD1. V shed 5 bases, J shed 3 bases, and the junction held 9 bases outside the gene matches. Germline CDR1 is SGHTA and CDR2 is FQGNSA. The CDR3 contains 16 residues. The CDR3 DNA is TGTGCCAGCAGCCCCGCCACCGGGACAGGGGGCTACGAGCAGTACTTC. This gives the protein CASSPATGTGGYEQYF. Based on the CDR3 plus reference TRBV7-2 and TRBJ2-7, the full variable domain is GAGVSQSPSNKVTEKGKDVELRCDPISGHTALYWYRQSLGQGLEFLIYFQGNSAPDKSGLPSDRFSAERTGGSVSTLTIQRTQQEDSAVYLCASSPATGTGGYEQYFGPGTRLTVT.

This clone came up a few times. The V call is TRBV5-1, the J call TRBJ2-5; TRBD2 matches 12 bases. Germline values: CDR1 SGHRS, CDR2 YFSETQ. V was pared by 0 bases and J by 5 bases, with 8 bases of the junction left unmatched. CDR3 size: 17 residues. CDR3 in DNA: TGCGCCAGCAGCTTGGGACTAGCGGGAGTGGTCCCTGAGACCCAGTACTTC. It codes for CASSLGLAGVVPETQYF.

The rearrangement joins TRBV7-7 to TRBJ2-1; a weak D match, TRBD1 (6 bases). Trimming shortened V by 5 bases and J by 7 bases, and 15 bases separated the two germline ends. The CDR3 covers 14 residues. Germline assignment: CDR1 SSHAT and CDR2 FNYEAQ (reference sequence). CDR3 in DNA: TGTGCCAGCAGCCAGGGGCCTAACAGTAATGAGCAGTTCTTC. Translation gives CASSQGPNSNEQFF.

This clone was detected only once. The chain has TRBV5-1 and TRBJ2-3, with TRBD2 as a possible D gene (5 bases). Germline-derived CDR1 and CDR2 are SGHRS and YFSETQ. The ends were cut back, 0 bases at V and 2 bases at J, with 13 bases in the middle. The CDR3 is made up of 16 amino acids. The CDR3 DNA is TGCGCCAGCAGCTTGGTAGGAGCGAGGGCCACAGATACGCAGTATTTT. Protein product: CASSLVGARATDTQYF.

This clone was picked up a small number of times. The V gene is TRBV18, the J gene TRBJ1-5, with D perhaps matching TRBD1 (5 bases). Looked up from germline, CDR1 is KGHSH and CDR2 is LQKENI. This CDR3 is 13 amino acids long. The V gene lost 8 bases and the J gene lost 0 bases, with 8 bases spanning the gap. CDR3 in DNA: TGTGCCAGCCAAGACAGTAGCAATCAGCCCCAGCATTTT. Translating it yields CASQDSSNQPQHF.

The genes are TRBV7-9 and TRBJ2-3; TRBD2 matches 12 bases. The CDR3 totals 17 residues. V shed 5 bases, J shed 4 bases, and the junction held 10 bases outside the gene matches. In germline, CDR1 is SEHNR, CDR2 FQNEAQ (reference sequence). The CDR3 DNA sequence: TGTGCCAGCAGCAACCCACGACTAGCGGGAGAGGCAGATACGCAGTATTTT. It is translated as CASSNPRLAGEADTQYF.

This clone appeared many times. The DNA for the CDR3 is TGTGCCACCAGCAGGACAGGGGCTCAGCCCCAGCATTTT. This encodes CATSRTGAQPQHF. The rearrangement links TRBV15 to TRBJ1-5, with 8 bases that match TRBD1. V dropped 3 bases and J dropped 6; count of bases not matched to a gene: 1. This CDR3 region has 13 residues. The V gene's germline CDR1 is LNHNV and CDR2 YYDKDF (reference sequence).

The gene calls are TRBV27 and TRBJ1-2, with 9 bases lining up with TRBD1. CDR3 size: 13 residues. Germline values: CDR1 MNHEY, CDR2 SMNVEV (reference sequence). The ends lost 5 bases at V and 8 bases at J; junction bases unmatched: 6. The CDR3 spells CASSIGQGSGYTF. The CDR3 bases are TGTGCCAGCAGTATAGGACAGGGGAGCGGCTACACCTTC.

This chain connects TRBV28 to TRBJ1-2, with D possibly being TRBD1 (5 bases). This CDR3 spans 14 amino acids. The V gene lost 7 bases and the J gene lost 1 base, with 13 bases spanning the gap. The germline CDR1 and CDR2 sequences are MDHEN and SYDVKM. The CDR3 spells CASITPQVNYGYTF. The CDR3 region has the DNA TGTGCCAGCATTACCCCACAGGTTAACTATGGCTACACCTTC.

This clone was counted a few times. The chain carries TRBV5-1 and TRBJ2-1; tentatively, D is TRBD2 (6 bases). Germline V lookup: CDR1 SGHRS, CDR2 YFSETQ. The CDR3 is 16 amino acids. V lost 2 bases and J lost 2, with 14 bases in between. The DNA of the CDR3 is TGCGCCAGCAGCTTCTTAGCGGTAGGGCCCTACAATGAGCAGTTCTTC. This translates into CASSFLAVGPYNEQFF. Looking up the rest from reference TRBV5-1 and TRBJ2-1 gives the full variable domain: KAGVTQTPRYLIKTRGQQVTLSCSPISGHRSVSWYQQTPGQGLQFLFEYFSETQRNKGNFPGRFSGRQFSNSRSEMNVSTLELGDSALYLCASSFLAVGPYNEQFFGPGTRLTVL.

The rearrangement uses TRBV6-1 and TRBJ2-5; 7 bases map to TRBD2. V lost 6 bases to trimming and J lost 2 bases; unmatched junction nucleotides: 6. The CDR3 is made up of 14 amino acids. CDR1 and CDR2 from the germline V gene are MNHNS and SASEGT. Written as DNA, the CDR3 is TGTGCCAGCAGCCGCGGGAGCATTCAAGAGACCCAGTACTTC. Encoded protein: CASSRGSIQETQYF.

This rearrangement joins TRBV5-4 to TRBJ2-3, with D maybe TRBD1 (5 bases). V was clipped by 4 bases and J by 7 bases, with 13 bases between them. Germline V gene data show CDR1 as SGHNT and CDR2 as YYREEE (reference sequence). The CDR3 has 13 residues. The CDR3 coding sequence is TGTGCCAGCAGCATGGACATGCGGTATACGCAGTATTTT. Protein sequence: CASSMDMRYTQYF.